This T cell receptor (beta chain) comes out of a study of blood T cell repertoires in COVID-19. Study-wide context: Both acute and convalescent COVID-19 samples were obtained from the United States, Italy and Spain. Nucleic acid was either cDNA or gDNA, and it came from T cells, B-cell-depleted T cells, or PBMCs.

As handled by the study authors: Estimated nucleated cell counts came from reference gene primer amplification. Sequencing was performed with immunoSEQ multiplex PCR; in TCRdb, only in-frame clones are kept and a portion is missing. The V and J calls and the clone size are those of that table, but D and trimming were determined from the DNA. The sample lists roughly 40,000 clones; 79% were seen once. This CDR3 has 14 residues. The germline gives CDR1 SQVTM, CDR2 ANQGSEA. The V end lost 6 bases, the J end lost 2 bases, and 15 bases lay between the germline ends. The genes are TRBV29-1 and TRBJ2-3; TRBD2 might be the D (5 bases). This TCR was recovered from a woman aged 80 or over with acute or convalescent COVID-19. The sample consisted of peripheral blood. CDR3 loop: CSVGVAGFTDTQYF. CDR3 in DNA: TGCAGCGTGGGTGTGGCGGGTTTCACAGATACGCAGTATTTT.